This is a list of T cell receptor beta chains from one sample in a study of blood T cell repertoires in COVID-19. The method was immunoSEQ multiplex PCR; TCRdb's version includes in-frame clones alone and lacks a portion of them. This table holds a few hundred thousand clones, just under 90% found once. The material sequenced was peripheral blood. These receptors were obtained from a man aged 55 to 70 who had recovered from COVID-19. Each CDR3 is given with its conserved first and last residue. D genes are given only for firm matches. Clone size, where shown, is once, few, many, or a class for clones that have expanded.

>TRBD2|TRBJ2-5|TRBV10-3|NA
CAISRLAGETQYF
TGTGCCATCAGCCGACTAGCGGGAGAGACCCAGTACTTC
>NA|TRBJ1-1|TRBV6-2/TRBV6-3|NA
CASSSPGGGTEAFF
TGTGCCAGCAGTTCCCCTGGCGGGGGGACTGAAGCTTTCTTT
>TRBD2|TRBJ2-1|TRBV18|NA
CASSLLTSGSYNEQFF
TGTGCCAGCTCACTACTCACTAGCGGGAGCTACAATGAGCAGTTCTTC
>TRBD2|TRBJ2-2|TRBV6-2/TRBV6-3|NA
CASSSPTSGGSAGELFF
TGTGCCAGCAGTTCCCCAACTAGCGGGGGGTCCGCCGGGGAGCTGTTTTTT
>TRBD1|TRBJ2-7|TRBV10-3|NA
CAISEPAGGSLEQYF
TGTGCCATCAGTGAGCCGGCAGGGGGATCTCTCGAGCAGTACTTC
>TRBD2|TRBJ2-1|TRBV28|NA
CASKGVGGRSSYNEQFF
TGTGCCAGCAAGGGGGTGGGCGGGAGGAGCTCCTACAATGAGCAGTTCTTC
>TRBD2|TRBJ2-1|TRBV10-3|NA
CATLGGSSYNEQFF
TGTGCCACCCTGGGGGGGAGCTCCTACAATGAGCAGTTCTTC
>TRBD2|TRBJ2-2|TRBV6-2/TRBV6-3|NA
CASSSAGANTGELFF
TGTGCCAGCAGCTCAGCGGGGGCGAACACCGGGGAGCTGTTTTTT
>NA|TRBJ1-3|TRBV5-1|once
CASSLQGSSGNTIYF
TGCGCCAGCAGCTTGCAGGGGAGCTCTGGAAACACCATATATTTT
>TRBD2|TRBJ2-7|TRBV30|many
CAWSVGGAGGVREQYF
TGTGCCTGGAGTGTAGGAGGAGCGGGAGGGGTGAGGGAGCAGTACTTC
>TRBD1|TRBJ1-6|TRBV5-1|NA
CASSQQGQGDSPLHF
TGCGCCAGCAGCCAACAGGGACAGGGTGATTCACCCCTCCACTTT
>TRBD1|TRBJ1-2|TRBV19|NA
CASSQTGQGTPYTF
TGTGCCAGTAGTCAAACGGGACAGGGTACTCCTTACACCTTC
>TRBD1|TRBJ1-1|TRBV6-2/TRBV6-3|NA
CASSYPGQGSLNTEAFF
TGTGCCAGCAGTTACCCTGGACAGGGCTCGTTGAACACTGAAGCTTTCTTT
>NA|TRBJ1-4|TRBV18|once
CASSRATNEKLFF
TGTGCCAGCTCAAGAGCAACTAATGAAAAACTGTTTTTT
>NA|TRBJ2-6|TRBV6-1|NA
CASSVPTGSGANVLTF
TGTGCCAGCAGTGTTCCCACAGGCTCTGGGGCCAACGTCCTGACTTTC
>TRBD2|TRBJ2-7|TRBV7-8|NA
CASSFGLAGAYEQYF
TGTGCCAGCAGCTTCGGACTAGCGGGGGCCTACGAGCAGTACTTC
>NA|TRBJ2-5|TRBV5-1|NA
CASSDGSNRQETQYF
TGCGCCAGCAGCGACGGGTCCAATCGGCAAGAGACCCAGTACTTC
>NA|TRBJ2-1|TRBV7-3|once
CASSSTGEGYNEQFF
TGTGCCAGCAGCTCGACAGGGGAGGGGTACAATGAGCAGTTCTTC
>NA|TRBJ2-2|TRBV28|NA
CASSLLGPGELFF
TGTGCCAGCAGTTTGTTGGGCCCCGGGGAGCTGTTTTTT
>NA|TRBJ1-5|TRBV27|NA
CASSLEGRRQPQHF
TGTGCCAGCAGTTTGGAGGGGAGGCGTCAGCCCCAGCATTTT